Shown below are 20 T cell receptor beta chains from a single sample sequenced in a study of tumor-infiltrating lymphocytes in primary liver carcinoma. With a constant-region primer, TCR beta cDNA was made from 400 to 550 ng of total RNA. Generation of the TCR beta libraries relied on three nested multiplex PCR rounds using slightly modified ARM-PCR. With TRBV1-TRBV30 forward primers and a C-beta reverse primer, the first two PCR rounds were run for 10 cycles each. MiXCR, applied by TCRdb to the multiplex PCR reads, yields one record per CDR3 protein. This sample has approximately 110,000 distinct CDR3 sequences, with 64% found just once. For each extraction, RNA and DNA were obtained together from about 19-30 mg of unsorted bulk tissue. The source material was liver tumor tissue from sampling region 3. Subset specified: tumor region T3, left-lateral pole. The receptor set was obtained from a woman aged 60-75 years with primary liver carcinoma and hepatitis B virus infection.

Details on this clonotype: At one end, the junction sequence differs from germline, possibly due to a read error. The V gene is TRBV12-3 or TRBV12-4, the J gene TRBJ1-1, with a tentative D call TRBD1 (6 bases). The CDR3 length is 11 residues. CDR3 residues: CASSSGAKASF. The CDR3 nucleotides are TGTGCCAGCAGTTCAGGGGCTAAAGCTTCCTTT.

The rearrangement uses TRBV20-1 and TRBJ1-1; unclear D gene. Germline CDR1 is DFQATT and CDR2 is SNEGSKA (reference sequence). V lost 7 bases and J 3 bases, leaving 15 bases between the germline ends. The CDR3 is 13 amino acids. CDR3 loop: CSVPRGGDTEAFF. CDR3 DNA: TGCAGTGTCCCGCGGGGTGGTGACACTGAAGCTTTCTTT.

In the case of this clonotype: The CDR3 carries no conserved terminal phenylalanine or tryptophan, so it likely arises from a read error. No DNA is shown, since the ends of the CDR3 on it are uncertain; the CDR3 is the one TCRdb lists. V and J are TRBV6-1 and TRBJ1-2; whether TRBD1, the table's D call, matches the DNA was not checked. Germline CDR1 reads MNHNS; CDR2 reads SASEGT. 17 amino acids form the CDR3, both terminal residues included. This CDR3 reads CASSETLNRGPDYGYTL.

This clonotype was seen more than once but under ten times. A read error may account for a junction end that differs from germline. The V gene is TRBV11-2, the J gene TRBJ1-4; D ambiguous. CDR1 is SGHAT, CDR2 FQNNGV, per germline. The CDR3 contains 15 residues. The CDR3 sequence: CASSPRPATNEELFF. CDR3 DNA sequence: TGTGCCAGCAGCCCAAGGCCCGCAACTAATGAAGAACTGTTTTTT.

This clonotype was recorded at least ten times. The chain joins TRBV6-1 to TRBJ1-2; D remains unclear. This CDR3 comprises 14 residues. V gave up 1 base and J gave up 3 bases, with 9 bases separating them. Germline V CDR1 and CDR2: MNHNS, SASEGT. CDR3 sequence: CASSEGSEHYGYTF. CDR3 coding DNA: TGTGCCAGCAGTGAAGGTTCCGAGCACTATGGCTACACCTTC.

The rearrangement uses TRBV29-1 and TRBJ1-1; no definite D call. Germline-derived CDR1 and CDR2 are SQVTM and ANQGSEA. This CDR3 has 10 amino acids. Trimming stripped 4 bases from V and 8 bases from J, with 8 bases between. The CDR3 sequence is CSVAKTEAFF. In DNA, the CDR3 is TGCAGCGTTGCGAAAACCGAAGCTTTCTTT.

Comments on this clonotype: This may stem from a read error, because a much larger clone lies one nucleotide away. The chain carries TRBV12-3 or TRBV12-4 and TRBJ2-1; D is uncertain. The CDR3 spans 13 residues. This CDR3 is CASSLGFYNVQFF. CDR3 sequence (DNA): TGTGCCAGCAGTTTAGGGTTTTACAATGTGCAGTTCTTC.

This chain connects TRBV12-3 or TRBV12-4 to TRBJ2-1; either TRBD1 or TRBD2 may supply D (5 bases each). V lost 5 bases to trimming and J lost 5 bases, with 19 bases between them. This CDR3 spans 16 amino acids. CDR3 amino acids: CASSQSGASSNNEQFF. The CDR3 DNA reads as TGTGCCAGCAGTCAATCCGGGGCTAGCAGTAACAATGAGCAGTTCTTC.

This clonotype was recorded a few times. V gene TRBV30 combines with J gene TRBJ2-2; D perhaps matches TRBD2 (7 bases). This CDR3 spans 15 amino acids. Germline assignment: CDR1 GTSNPN and CDR2 SVGIG (reference sequence). Deletions cut 0 bases from V and 7 bases from J, with 15 bases between. The DNA for the CDR3 is TGTGCCTGGAGTGTACGTCGGGGGGCGGGCGGGGAGCTGTTTTTT. Protein: CAWSVRRGAGGELFF.

This clonotype appeared once. A clone one base away is much larger, so this may be a read error. The chain couples TRBV6-6 to TRBJ1-2, with D possibly being TRBD1 (6 bases). This CDR3 region has 13 residues. Trimming removed 7 bases from V and 10 bases from J, with 19 bases in between. CDR1 and CDR2 from the germline V gene are MNHNY and SVGAGI (reference sequence). The chain's CDR3 is CASIDEGVVDYTF. The DNA of the CDR3 is TGTGCCAGCATCGACGAGGGGGTTGTAGACTACACCTTC.

In this sample, this clonotype turned up once. Possible read error: a much larger clone is one base away. Here the CDR3 DNA reads TGTTCCAGCACCCTAAAGCCCCTCTCGACGGGAGGGCACCAGGAAAAACTGTTTTTT. Translating gives CSSTLKPLSTGGHQEKLFF. The V call is TRBV12-3 or TRBV12-4, the J call TRBJ1-4; D unresolved. The CDR3 covers 19 residues.

The chain links TRBV11-2 to TRBJ2-7, with 11 positions matching TRBD2. V trimming: 7 bases; J trimming: 2 bases; junction bases outside the gene matches: 31. Germline V gene sequence: CDR1 SGHAT, CDR2 FQNNGV. The CDR3 length is 23 residues. As DNA, the CDR3 is TGTGCCAGCAACTCCTTAGGGCCAGGAAGTAGCGGGAGGGTCTCGTATGACCCCTACGAGCAGTACTTC. Protein sequence: CASNSLGPGSSGRVSYDPYEQYF.

As for this clonotype: Just one base apart from a much larger clone, this may be a read error. V and J are TRBV10-3 and TRBJ2-1, with TRBD2 matching over 8 bases. The CDR3 contains 16 residues. The germline V gene encodes CDR1 ENHRY and CDR2 SYGVKD. In DNA, the CDR3 is TGTGCCATCAGTGGGGCTAGCGGGCTCTCCGACAATGAGCAGTTCTTC. This encodes CAISGASGLSDNEQFF.

In regard to this clonotype: At one end the junction does not follow the germline gene, possibly because of a read error. V and J are TRBV11-1 and TRBJ1-1; D gene uncertain. The CDR3 length is 17 residues. Germline CDR1 reads SGHAT; CDR2 reads FQDESV (reference sequence). The CDR3 DNA follows: TGTGTCAGCAGCTTAGCGTCGAGCGCCCCCGGGGACACTGAAGCTTTCTTT. This translates into CVSSLASSAPGDTEAFF.

This clonotype occurred many times. The chain combines TRBV28 with TRBJ2-1, with a weak D call TRBD2 (6 bases). Germline lookup yields CDR1 MDHEN and CDR2 SYDVKM. The CDR3 is made up of 15 amino acids. V was shortened by 5 bases and J by 5 bases, with 16 bases between the two germline ends. The CDR3 nucleotides read TGTGCCAGCAGTACCAACCGGGACTGGGACAATGAGCAGTTCTTC. Translated: CASSTNRDWDNEQFF.

This clonotype was detected ten times or more. The chain couples TRBV6-2 or TRBV6-3 to TRBJ2-2, with D possibly matching TRBD1 (6 bases). CDR3 length: 15 amino acids. The V and J ends lost 1 base and 5 bases respectively, with 11 bases between them. Germline CDR1 reads MNHEY; CDR2 reads SVGEGT. Here the CDR3 reads CASSYLTGGTGELFF. The CDR3 DNA reads TGTGCCAGCAGTTACTTGACAGGTGGGACCGGGGAGCTGTTTTTT.

The rearrangement uses TRBV6-1 and TRBJ2-7, with a possible D match to TRBD1 (5 bases). CDR1 is MNHNS and CDR2 is SASEGT in the germline V gene. The CDR3 is 14 amino acids. CDR3 in amino acids: CSTKQEPLSYEQYF. The DNA of the CDR3 is TGTTCCACCAAACAGGAGCCTCTCTCCTACGAGCAGTACTTC.

Remarks on this clonotype: A much more abundant neighbour one base away suggests this may be a read error. The chain couples TRBV5-1 to TRBJ1-1, with a tentative D call TRBD1 (5 bases). The CDR3 runs 13 residues. Germline assignment: CDR1 SGHRS and CDR2 YFSETQ. Trimming removed 3 bases at V and 6 bases at J, with 12 bases between. CDR3 sequence: CASSYSGVAEAFF. CDR3 bases: TGCGCCAGCAGCTATTCGGGGGTAGCTGAAGCTTTCTTT.

This clonotype was recorded at least ten times. This CDR3 reads CASTTSTLPTGELFF. DNA of the CDR3: TGTGCCAGCACCACATCCACCCTTCCTACCGGGGAGCTGTTTTTT. The rearrangement uses TRBV5-4 and TRBJ2-2; unclear D gene. This CDR3 is built from 15 residues. Trimming left V 6 bases short and J 5 bases short, with 17 bases between. CDR1 and CDR2 from the germline V gene are SGHNT and YYREEE (reference sequence).

This clonotype has just a few counts. Given a much more abundant clone one base away, this may be a read error. CDR3 residues: CAGSPSGSWVNEQFF. For the CDR3, the DNA is TGTGCCGGCAGCCCGAGCGGGAGTTGGGTCAATGAGCAGTTCTTC. The chain recombines TRBV5-5 with TRBJ2-1; 8 nucleotides line up with TRBD2. This CDR3 comprises 15 residues. CDR1 is SGHKS and CDR2 is YYEKEE in the germline V gene (reference sequence).